This T cell receptor beta chain was captured in a study of tumor and adjacent non-tumor tissue in lung cancer. The study's findings and limits: Compared with tumor, normal lung showed significantly lower TCR diversity.

V lost 8 bases and J lost 3; bases outside the gene matches: 10. The V gene's germline CDR1 is MNHEY and CDR2 SVGAGI. The CDR3 runs to 15 residues. As for this clonotype: Its antigen is currently unknown.

RNA was extracted from bulk tissue without any cell sorting. Three rounds of nested PCR, following a modified ARM-PCR protocol, produced the TCRbeta library. TCRdb called the multiplex PCR reads again in MiXCR, with one record for every CDR3 protein. The data show approximately 140,000 distinct CDR3 sequences, with approximately 72% seen just once and about 20% held by the top ten. Source material: lung tumor tissue. The TCR sequence derives from a man aged 55 to 69 with small cell lung cancer. The chain joins TRBV6-5 to TRBJ2-7, with 10 bases that match TRBD2. The CDR3 nucleotides are TGTGCCAGCTGGGGGGGACTAGCGCCATGCTACGAGCAGTACGTC. It specifies CASWGGLAPCYEQYV.